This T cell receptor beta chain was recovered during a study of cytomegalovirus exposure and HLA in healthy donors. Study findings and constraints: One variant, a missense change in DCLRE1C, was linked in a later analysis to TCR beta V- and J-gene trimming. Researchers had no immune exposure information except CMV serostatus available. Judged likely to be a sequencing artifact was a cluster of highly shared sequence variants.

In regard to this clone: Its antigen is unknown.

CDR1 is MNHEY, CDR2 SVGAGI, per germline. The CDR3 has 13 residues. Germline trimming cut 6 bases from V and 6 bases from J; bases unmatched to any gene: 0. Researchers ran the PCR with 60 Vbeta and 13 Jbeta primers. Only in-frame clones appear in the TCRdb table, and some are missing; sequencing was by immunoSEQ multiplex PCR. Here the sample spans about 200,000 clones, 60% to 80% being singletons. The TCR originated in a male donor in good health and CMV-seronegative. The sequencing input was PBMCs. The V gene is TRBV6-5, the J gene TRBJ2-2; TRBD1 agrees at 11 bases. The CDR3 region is CASRGQGAGELFF. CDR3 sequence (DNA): TGTGCCAGCAGGGGACAGGGGGCCGGGGAGCTGTTTTTT.